The clone carrying this T cell receptor beta chain was seen only a few times. These data belong to a study of T-cell memory formation after mild COVID-19. From the 5' RACE reads, TCRdb called clonotypes with MiXCR, one entry per CDR3 protein. This repertoire shows 190,000 or so distinct CDR3 sequences, 27% found once; its top ten account for about 10%. This CDR3 has 13 residues. The V and J ends lost 7 bases and 2 bases respectively, with 14 bases between them. Germline loops: CDR1 SQVTM, CDR2 ANQGSEA. The clonotype comes from an adult woman who had mild COVID-19 (a few samples of this study predate the infection). Cell type and time point are not known. The sample consisted of PBMCs or a T cell subset sorted from them (not recorded which). This sequence joins TRBV29-1 and TRBJ1-2, with D possibly being TRBD1 (5 bases). The CDR3 reads CSALGEYNYGYTF. CDR3 in DNA: TGCAGCGCCTTAGGGGAATACAACTATGGCTACACCTTC.